This TCR beta chain was sequenced in a study of shared clonotypes between healthy human individuals. Notes on the study in general: Around 5% of naive CD4 clonotypes were common to several donors.

This table comes from immunoSEQ multiplex PCR, and its TCRdb copy is limited to in-frame clones, with some not included. The sample contains roughly 2,300,000 clones, roughly 90% of which appear only once. This CDR3 is 13 amino acids long. In germline, CDR1 is SGHTA, CDR2 FQGNSA. V was shortened by 3 bases and J by 4 bases, with 6 bases between the two germline ends. Concerning this clone: Its antigen is as yet unknown. The same CDR3 arises from other DNA sequences in this sample as well.

The genes are TRBV7-2 and TRBJ2-2; D unclear. The TCR comes from a man younger than 35 in good health. Some clones in this sample may be carry-over from other donors' samples. Sequenced sample: naive CD4+ T cells from PBMCs. Subset specified: CD45RA+ positively selected. The CDR3 sequence is CASSFDVTGELFF. CDR3 sequence (DNA): TGTGCCAGCAGCTTCGACGTCACCGGGGAGCTGTTTTTT.